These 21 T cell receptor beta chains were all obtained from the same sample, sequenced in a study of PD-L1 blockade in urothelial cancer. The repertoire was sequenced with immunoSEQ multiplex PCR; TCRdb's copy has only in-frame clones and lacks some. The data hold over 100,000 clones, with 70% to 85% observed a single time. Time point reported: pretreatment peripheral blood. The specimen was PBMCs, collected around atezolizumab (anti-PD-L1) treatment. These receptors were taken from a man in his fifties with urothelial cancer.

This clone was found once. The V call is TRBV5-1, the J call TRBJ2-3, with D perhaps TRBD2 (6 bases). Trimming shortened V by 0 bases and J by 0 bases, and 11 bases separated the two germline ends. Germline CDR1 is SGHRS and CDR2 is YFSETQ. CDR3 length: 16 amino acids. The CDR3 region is CASSLAPGVSTDTQYF. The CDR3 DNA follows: TGCGCCAGCAGCTTGGCCCCGGGAGTTAGCACAGATACGCAGTATTTT. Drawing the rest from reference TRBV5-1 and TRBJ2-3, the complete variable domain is KAGVTQTPRYLIKTRGQQVTLSCSPISGHRSVSWYQQTPGQGLQFLFEYFSETQRNKGNFPGRFSGRQFSNSRSEMNVSTLELGDSALYLCASSLAPGVSTDTQYFGPGTRLTVL.

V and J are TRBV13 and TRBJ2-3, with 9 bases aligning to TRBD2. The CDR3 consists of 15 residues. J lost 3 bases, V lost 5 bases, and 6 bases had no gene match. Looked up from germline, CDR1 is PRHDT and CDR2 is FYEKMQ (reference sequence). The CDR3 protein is CASSALAGRTDTQYF. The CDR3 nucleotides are TGTGCCAGCAGCGCCCTAGCGGGAAGAACAGATACGCAGTATTTT. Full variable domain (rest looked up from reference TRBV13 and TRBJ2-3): AAGVIQSPRHLIKEKRETATLKCYPIPRHDTVYWYQQGPGQDPQFLISFYEKMQSDKGSIPDRFSAQQFSDYHSELNMSSLELGDSALYFCASSALAGRTDTQYFGPGTRLTVL.

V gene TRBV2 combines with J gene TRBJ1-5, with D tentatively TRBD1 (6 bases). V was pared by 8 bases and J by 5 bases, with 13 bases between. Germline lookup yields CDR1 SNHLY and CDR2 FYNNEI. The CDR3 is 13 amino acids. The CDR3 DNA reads TGTGCCAGCTCAGGACAGACGGATCAGCCCCAGCATTTT. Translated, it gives CASSGQTDQPQHF.

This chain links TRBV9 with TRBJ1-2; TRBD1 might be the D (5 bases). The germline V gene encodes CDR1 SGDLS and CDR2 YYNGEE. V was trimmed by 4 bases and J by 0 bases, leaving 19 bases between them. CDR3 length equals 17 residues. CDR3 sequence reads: CASSQRGAGGPNYGYTF. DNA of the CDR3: TGTGCCAGCAGCCAACGCGGGGCAGGCGGACCTAACTATGGCTACACCTTC. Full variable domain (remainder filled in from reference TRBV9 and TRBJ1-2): DSGVTQTPKHLITATGQRVTLRCSPRSGDLSVYWYQQSLDQGLQFLIQYYNGEERAKGNILERFSAQQFPDLHSELNLSSLELGDSALYFCASSQRGAGGPNYGYTFGSGTRLTVV.

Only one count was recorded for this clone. DNA for the CDR3: TGTGCCAGCAGGAACTCTAGCGGAGGATACAATGAGCAGTTCTTC. Protein: CASRNSSGGYNEQFF. The chain links TRBV2 to TRBJ2-1; 7 nucleotides align to TRBD2. Losses at the gene ends were 6 bases for V and 4 bases for J; bases not matched to a gene: 9. CDR1 and CDR2 (germline): SNHLY, FYNNEI. The CDR3 has 15 residues.

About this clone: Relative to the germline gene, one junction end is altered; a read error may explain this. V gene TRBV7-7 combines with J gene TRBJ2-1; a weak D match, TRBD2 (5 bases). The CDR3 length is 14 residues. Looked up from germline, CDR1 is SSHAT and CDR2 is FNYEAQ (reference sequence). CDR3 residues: CASSLDGSYNEQFF. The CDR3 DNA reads TGTGCTAGCAGCTTAGATGGGAGCTACAATGAGCAGTTCTTC.

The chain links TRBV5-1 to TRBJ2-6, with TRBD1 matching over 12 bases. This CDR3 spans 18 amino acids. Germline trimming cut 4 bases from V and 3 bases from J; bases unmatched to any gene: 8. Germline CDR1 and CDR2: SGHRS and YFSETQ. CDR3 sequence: CASSRTGTGGVGANVLTF. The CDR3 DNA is TGCGCCAGCAGCCGTACCGGGACAGGGGGCGTTGGGGCCAACGTCCTGACTTTC.

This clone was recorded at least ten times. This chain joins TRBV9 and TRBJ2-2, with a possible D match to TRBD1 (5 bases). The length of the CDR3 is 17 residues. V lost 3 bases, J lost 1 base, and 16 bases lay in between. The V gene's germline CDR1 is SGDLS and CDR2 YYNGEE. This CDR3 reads CASSEGSWGGNTGELFF. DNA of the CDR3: TGTGCCAGCAGCGAGGGCTCATGGGGCGGGAACACCGGGGAGCTGTTTTTT. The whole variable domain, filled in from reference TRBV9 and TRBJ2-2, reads DSGVTQTPKHLITATGQRVTLRCSPRSGDLSVYWYQQSLDQGLQFLIQYYNGEERAKGNILERFSAQQFPDLHSELNLSSLELGDSALYFCASSEGSWGGNTGELFFGEGSRLTVL.

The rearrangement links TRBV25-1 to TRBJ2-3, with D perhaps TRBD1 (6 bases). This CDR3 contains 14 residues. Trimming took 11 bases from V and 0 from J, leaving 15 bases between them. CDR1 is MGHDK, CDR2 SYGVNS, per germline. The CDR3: CAAQGPSSTDTQYF. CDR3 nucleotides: TGTGCCGCACAGGGACCTTCTAGCACAGATACGCAGTATTTT. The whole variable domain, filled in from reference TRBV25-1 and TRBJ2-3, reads EADIYQTPRYLVIGTGKKITLECSQTMGHDKMYWYQQDPGMELHLIHYSYGVNSTEKGDLSSESTVSRIRTEHFPLTLESARPSHTSQYLCAAQGPSSTDTQYFGPGTRLTVL.

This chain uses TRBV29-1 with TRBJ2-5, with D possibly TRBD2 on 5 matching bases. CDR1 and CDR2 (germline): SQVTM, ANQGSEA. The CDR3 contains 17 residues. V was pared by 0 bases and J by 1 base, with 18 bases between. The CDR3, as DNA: TGCAGCGTTGAAGAGATCTCTTCCTTCGGGGTCCAAGAGACCCAGTACTTC. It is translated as CSVEEISSFGVQETQYF.

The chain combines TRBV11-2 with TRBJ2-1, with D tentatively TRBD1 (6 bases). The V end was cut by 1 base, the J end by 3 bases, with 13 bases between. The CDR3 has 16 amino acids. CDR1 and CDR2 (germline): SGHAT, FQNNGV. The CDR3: CASSLAGRGLYNEQFF. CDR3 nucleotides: TGTGCCAGCAGCTTAGCGGGCAGGGGTCTCTACAATGAGCAGTTCTTC.

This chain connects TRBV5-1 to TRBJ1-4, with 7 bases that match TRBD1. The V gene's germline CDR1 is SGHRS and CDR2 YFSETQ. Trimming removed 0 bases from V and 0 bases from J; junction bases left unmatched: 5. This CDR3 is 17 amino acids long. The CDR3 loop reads CASSLGQGGSTNEKLFF. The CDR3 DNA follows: TGCGCCAGCAGCTTGGGACAGGGTGGCTCAACTAATGAAAAACTGTTTTTT.

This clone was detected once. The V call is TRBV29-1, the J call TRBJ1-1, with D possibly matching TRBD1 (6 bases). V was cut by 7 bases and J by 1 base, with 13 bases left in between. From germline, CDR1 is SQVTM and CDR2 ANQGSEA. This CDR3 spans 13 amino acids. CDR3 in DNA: TGCAGCGGGACACAGGGACAGAACACTGAAGCTTTCTTT. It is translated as CSGTQGQNTEAFF.

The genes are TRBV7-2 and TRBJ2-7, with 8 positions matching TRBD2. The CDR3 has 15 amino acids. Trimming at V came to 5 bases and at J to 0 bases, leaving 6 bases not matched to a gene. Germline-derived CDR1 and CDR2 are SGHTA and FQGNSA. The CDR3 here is CASSLKSGSSYEQYF. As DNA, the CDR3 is TGTGCCAGCAGCCTAAAGAGCGGGAGCTCCTACGAGCAGTACTTC.

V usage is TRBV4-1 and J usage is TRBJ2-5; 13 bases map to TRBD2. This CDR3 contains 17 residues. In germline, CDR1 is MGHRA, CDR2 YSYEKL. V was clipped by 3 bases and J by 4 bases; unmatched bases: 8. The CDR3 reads CASSQAGTSGIRETQYF. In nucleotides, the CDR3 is TGCGCCAGCAGCCAGGCCGGGACTAGCGGGATAAGAGAGACCCAGTACTTC.

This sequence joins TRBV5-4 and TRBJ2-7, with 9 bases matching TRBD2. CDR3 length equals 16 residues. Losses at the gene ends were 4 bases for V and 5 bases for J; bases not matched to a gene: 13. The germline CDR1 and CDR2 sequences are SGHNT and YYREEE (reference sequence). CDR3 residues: CASSPDPSGMVHEQYF. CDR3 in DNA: TGTGCCAGCAGCCCCGACCCTAGCGGGATGGTTCACGAGCAGTACTTC.

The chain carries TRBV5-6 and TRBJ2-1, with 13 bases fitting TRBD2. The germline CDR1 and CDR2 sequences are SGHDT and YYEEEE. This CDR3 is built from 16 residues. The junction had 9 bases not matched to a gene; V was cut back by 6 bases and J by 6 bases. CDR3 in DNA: TGTGCCAGCACCGCCAGGGGACTAGCGGGAAGCAATGAGCAGTTCTTC. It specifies CASTARGLAGSNEQFF.

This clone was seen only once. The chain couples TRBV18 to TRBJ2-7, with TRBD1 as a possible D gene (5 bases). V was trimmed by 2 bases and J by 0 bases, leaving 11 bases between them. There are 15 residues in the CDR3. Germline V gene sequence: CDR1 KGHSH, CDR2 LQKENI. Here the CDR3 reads CASSPIQDTSYEQYF. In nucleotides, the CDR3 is TGTGCCAGCTCACCAATACAGGATACCTCCTACGAGCAGTACTTC.

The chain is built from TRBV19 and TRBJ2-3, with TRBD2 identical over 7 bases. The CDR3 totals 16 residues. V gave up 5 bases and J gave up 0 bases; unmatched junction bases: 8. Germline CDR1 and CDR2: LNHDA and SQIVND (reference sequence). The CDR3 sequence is CASSPFSGRSTDTQYF. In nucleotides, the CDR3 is TGTGCCAGTAGTCCCTTCTCCGGGAGGAGCACAGATACGCAGTATTTT. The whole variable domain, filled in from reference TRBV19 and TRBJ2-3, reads DGGITQSPKYLFRKEGQNVTLSCEQNLNHDAMYWYRQDPGQGLRLIYYSQIVNDFQKGDIAEGYSVSREKKESFPLTVTSAQKNPTAFYLCASSPFSGRSTDTQYFGPGTRLTVL.

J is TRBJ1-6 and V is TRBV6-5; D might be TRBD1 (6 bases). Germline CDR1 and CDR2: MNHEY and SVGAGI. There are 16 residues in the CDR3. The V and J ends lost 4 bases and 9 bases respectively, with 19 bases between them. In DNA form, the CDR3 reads TGTGCCAGCAGTTTAGGCCCCGGGACAATCTCTTCACCCCTCCACTTT. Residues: CASSLGPGTISSPLHF.

The CDR3 is CASSLVRQGAWEQYF. In DNA form, the CDR3 reads TGTGCCAGCAGTCTAGTTAGACAGGGGGCGTGGGAGCAGTACTTC. The chain uses TRBV28 and TRBJ2-7; 10 bases align to TRBD1. CDR3 size: 15 residues. V was pared by 5 bases and J by 7 bases, with 11 bases of the junction left unmatched. Germline V gene sequence: CDR1 MDHEN, CDR2 SYDVKM.